The rows below give T cell receptor beta chains drawn from one sample of a study of STAT3 mutations in large granular lymphocyte leukemia. TCRdb's table, derived via immunoSEQ multiplex PCR, lists solely in-frame clones and lacks some. The sample has 25,000 to 30,000 clones, roughly 80% seen once. Sequencing was done on a sample of peripheral blood mononuclear cells. The receptor source for this set is a woman between 50 and 59 years old with T-cell large granular lymphocyte leukemia. Some clones in this sample may be carry-over from other donors' samples. The CDR3 runs from the conserved cysteine through the conserved F or W. The D gene is left open where the match is weak. Expanded clones are given a class, and other clones once, few, many or no size at all.

J gene: TRBJ1-1; V gene: TRBV30; clone size: once; D gene: NA; CDR3 protein: CAWSVQGYSEAFF; CDR3 DNA: TGTGCCTGGAGTGTACAGGGATACTCAGAAGCTTTCTTT
J gene: TRBJ2-7; V gene: TRBV13; clone size: NA; D gene: NA; CDR3 protein: CASSLSDTDYEQYF; CDR3 DNA: TGTGCCAGCAGCTTATCCGACACGGACTACGAGCAGTACTTC
J gene: TRBJ2-7; V gene: TRBV28; clone size: NA; D gene: NA; CDR3 protein: CASSSPRAYEQYF; CDR3 DNA: TGTGCCAGCAGTTCCCCCAGAGCCTACGAGCAGTACTTC
J gene: TRBJ2-1; V gene: TRBV5-6; clone size: NA; D gene: NA; CDR3 protein: CASSFVQNDNEQFF; CDR3 DNA: TGTGCCAGCAGCTTTGTACAGAACGACAATGAGCAGTTCTTC
J gene: TRBJ1-5; V gene: TRBV29-1; clone size: few; D gene: NA; CDR3 protein: CSVRDNYNQPQHF; CDR3 DNA: TGCAGCGTGAGGGACAACTACAATCAGCCCCAGCATTTT
J gene: TRBJ2-7; V gene: TRBV7-2; clone size: NA; D gene: TRBD2; CDR3 protein: CASQLGGTSGRAREQYF; CDR3 DNA: TGTGCCAGCCAACTGGGTGGGACTAGCGGGAGGGCTCGCGAGCAGTACTTC
J gene: TRBJ1-5; V gene: TRBV21-1; clone size: NA; D gene: NA; CDR3 protein: CASSKDFQVDQPQHF; CDR3 DNA: TGTGCCAGCAGCAAGGACTTTCAGGTTGATCAGCCCCAGCATTTT
J gene: TRBJ2-5; V gene: TRBV7-9; clone size: NA; D gene: NA; CDR3 protein: CASSLGAGGGETQYF; CDR3 DNA: TGTGCCAGCAGCTTGGGAGCAGGCGGGGGCGAGACCCAGTACTTC
J gene: TRBJ1-2; V gene: TRBV5-1; clone size: few; D gene: NA; CDR3 protein: CASSLGAGSANYGYTF; CDR3 DNA: TGCGCCAGCAGCTTGGGCGCAGGTTCGGCTAACTATGGCTACACCTTC
J gene: TRBJ2-3; V gene: TRBV6-5; clone size: few; D gene: NA; CDR3 protein: CASSYSSRQGKDTQYF; CDR3 DNA: TGTGCCAGCAGTTACTCGAGTAGGCAGGGTAAAGATACGCAGTATTTT
J gene: TRBJ2-7; V gene: TRBV27; clone size: NA; D gene: TRBD2; CDR3 protein: CASSHTSGNPYEQYF; CDR3 DNA: TGTGCCAGCAGCCACACTAGCGGGAATCCCTACGAGCAGTACTTC
J gene: TRBJ2-3; V gene: TRBV28; clone size: few; D gene: NA; CDR3 protein: CASNAQGLADTQYF; CDR3 DNA: TGTGCCAGCAACGCCCAGGGGTTGGCAGATACGCAGTATTTT
J gene: TRBJ2-7; V gene: TRBV28; clone size: medium-sized; D gene: NA; CDR3 protein: CASSSYTGSYEQYF; CDR3 DNA: TGTGCCAGCAGTTCATACACAGGGTCCTACGAGCAGTACTTC
J gene: TRBJ1-5; V gene: TRBV30; clone size: NA; D gene: NA; CDR3 protein: CAWSDSLGISNQPQHF; CDR3 DNA: TGTGCCTGGAGTGATAGTCTAGGCATTAGCAATCAGCCCCAGCATTTT